These 3 T cell receptor beta chains came from one sample sequenced in a study of T cell repertoires in cytomegalovirus infection. MiXCR, run by TCRdb on the reads, gives a single entry per CDR3 protein. Of about 740,000 distinct CDR3 sequences in the sample, 35% to 45% were seen once. Sequences were obtained from PBMCs. The receptors originated from a human donor in good health (CMV status not recorded). Some clones in this sample may be carry-over from other donors' samples.

This chain links TRBV28 with TRBJ1-4, with D possibly matching TRBD1 (5 bases). The CDR3 runs to 17 residues. Germline V gives CDR1 MDHEN, CDR2 SYDVKM. Trimming left V 4 bases short and J 8 bases short, with 23 bases between. CDR3 in amino acids: CASSSRGPGLPREKLFF. CDR3 DNA sequence: TGTGCCAGCAGTTCAAGGGGACCAGGGCTGCCGCGAGAAAAACTGTTTTTT.

There are many counts of this clonotype. The rearrangement links TRBV7-8 to TRBJ1-5; D perhaps matches TRBD1 (5 bases). This CDR3 has 15 residues. V lost 1 base and J lost 6, with 13 bases in between. Looked up from germline, CDR1 is SGHVS and CDR2 is FQNEAQ. DNA for the CDR3: TGTGCCAGCAGCTTAGGGGGGGGTTTAGGTCAGCCCCAGCATTTT. Its translation: CASSLGGGLGQPQHF.

In its sample, this clonotype was seen many times. The chain uses TRBV28 and TRBJ2-7, with D perhaps matching TRBD1 (6 bases). The CDR3 spans 13 residues. V gave up 6 bases and J gave up 1 base, with 10 bases separating them. CDR1 MDHEN and CDR2 SYDVKM come from the germline V gene. Here the CDR3 reads CASRRTGSYEQYF. For the CDR3, the DNA is TGTGCCAGCAGGCGAACAGGGTCCTACGAGCAGTACTTC.